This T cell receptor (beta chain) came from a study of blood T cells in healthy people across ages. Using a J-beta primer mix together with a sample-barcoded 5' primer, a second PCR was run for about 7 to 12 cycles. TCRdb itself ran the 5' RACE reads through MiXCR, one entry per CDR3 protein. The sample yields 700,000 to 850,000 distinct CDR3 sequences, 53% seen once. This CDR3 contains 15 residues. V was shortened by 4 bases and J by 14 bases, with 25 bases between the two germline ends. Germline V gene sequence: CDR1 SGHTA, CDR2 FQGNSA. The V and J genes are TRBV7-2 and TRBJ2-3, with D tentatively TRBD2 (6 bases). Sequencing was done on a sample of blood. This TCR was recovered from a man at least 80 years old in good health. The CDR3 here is CASSSTGGGSRYAYF. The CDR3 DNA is TGTGCCAGCAGCTCCACCGGGGGAGGATCCAGATACGCGTATTTT.